This record looks at one TCR beta chain sequence and its context. Its antigen is currently unknown. These data belong to a study of T-cell memory formation after mild COVID-19. For the study at large: Clusters were largely donor specific. Overall study findings and caveats: The CD4+ clones that contracted clustered mainly within CM and EM, and the CD8+ clones concentrated in EMRA. Later expanders leaned toward CD4+, whereas clones contracting from day 15 to 85 were balanced CD4/CD8.

The germline V gene has CDR1 SGDLS and CDR2 YYNGEE. V was clipped by 2 bases and J by 8 bases; unmatched bases: 15. The CDR3 is made up of 16 amino acids. It was 5'RACE with constant-segment primers that produced the TCR alpha and TCR beta cDNA libraries, which carried sample barcodes and UMIs. TCRdb analysed the 5' RACE reads with MiXCR anew, one entry per CDR3 protein. The sample consists of approximately 260,000 distinct CDR3 sequences, approximately 15% of them appearing once. Sequencing used PBMCs or a T cell subset sorted from them (not recorded which). The source is a man between 18 and 29 years old who had mild COVID-19 (a few samples of this study predate the infection). Cell type and time point are not known. The chain is built from TRBV9 and TRBJ1-1, with 7 bases fitting TRBD1. The CDR3 sequence is CASSVSPGGVGEEAFF. CDR3 coding DNA: TGTGCCAGCAGCGTGTCTCCAGGGGGAGTGGGAGAAGAAGCTTTCTTT. Filled out from reference TRBV9 and TRBJ1-1, the complete variable domain reads DSGVTQTPKHLITATGQRVTLRCSPRSGDLSVYWYQQSLDQGLQFLIQYYNGEERAKGNILERFSAQQFPDLHSELNLSSLELGDSALYFCASSVSPGGVGEEAFFGQGTRLTVV.